This passage covers 25 T cell receptor beta chains from one sample sequenced in a study of post-analysis software for immune sequencing data (dated by TCRdb to between 2015 and 2017). Overall results and qualifications from the work: Significantly higher frequencies in patients than in controls were found for five or six TRBV segments, including TRBV5-6, TRBV5-1 and TRBV20-1.

The antigens for these receptors are not known. The method was PCR. The sequencer listed for this sample is Illumina HiSeq 2500. To reduce PCR and sequencing biases, unique molecular identifiers were built into the TCR beta cDNA libraries. TCRdb applied fastp at Q25 and MiXCR to the public reads, then kept only in-frame beta chains. Entries that share a CDR3 protein sequence are merged under the most common genes and DNA. Counted in this sample were approximately 690,000 distinct CDR3 sequences; more than 50% of them appeared once. Roughly 10% of the sample is in the top ten clones. The sequenced sample consisted of blood. The source of these receptors is a girl between 2 and 10 years old with multiple sclerosis.

J is TRBJ2-1 and V is TRBV10-2; maybe TRBD1 (6 bases). This CDR3 spans 13 amino acids. V was clipped by 5 bases and J by 10 bases, with 15 bases between them. Per the germline V gene, CDR1 is WSHSY and CDR2 is SAAADI. CDR3 coding DNA: TGCGCCAGCAGTCCAGGACAGAGCAGGGAGCAGTTCTTC. This gives the protein CASSPGQSREQFF.

The V gene is TRBV7-2, the J gene TRBJ2-3; D gene ambiguous. This CDR3 is built from 16 residues. The V end was cut by 0 bases, the J end by 2 bases, with 12 bases between. Germline V gene sequence: CDR1 SGHTA, CDR2 FQGNSA. As DNA, the CDR3 is TGTGCCAGCAGCTTAGCGAGTGACGGCTCCACAGATACGCAGTATTTT. Protein product: CASSLASDGSTDTQYF. Drawing the rest from reference TRBV7-2 and TRBJ2-3, the complete variable domain is GAGVSQSPSNKVTEKGKDVELRCDPISGHTALYWYRQSLGQGLEFLIYFQGNSAPDKSGLPSDRFSAERTGGSVSTLTIQRTQQEDSAVYLCASSLASDGSTDTQYFGPGTRLTVL.

This clonotype was picked up a small number of times. The chain carries TRBV20-1 and TRBJ2-7; possibly TRBD1 for D (6 bases). From germline, CDR1 is DFQATT and CDR2 SNEGSKA (reference sequence). The CDR3 has 14 amino acids. V lost 0 bases and J lost 5, with 14 bases in between. The CDR3 nucleotides are TGCAGTGCTAGAGACCGGACAGACGACGACGAGCAGTACTTC. This sequence encodes CSARDRTDDDEQYF.

The genes are TRBV5-1 and TRBJ1-2; unclear D gene. This CDR3 is built from 16 residues. Trimming pared 0 bases from V and 1 base from J, leaving 13 bases between. Looked up from germline, CDR1 is SGHRS and CDR2 is YFSETQ. The CDR3 sequence is CASSLDAGEVNYGYTF. The CDR3 DNA reads TGCGCCAGCAGCTTGGACGCCGGGGAGGTTAACTATGGCTACACCTTC.

The chain is built from TRBV27 and TRBJ2-1, with unresolved D. Trimming removed 5 bases at V and 0 bases at J, with 8 bases between. From germline, CDR1 is MNHEY and CDR2 SMNVEV (reference sequence). This CDR3 comprises 14 residues. The chain's CDR3 is CASSHTSSYNEQFF. DNA for the CDR3: TGTGCCAGCAGTCACACGAGCTCCTACAATGAGCAGTTCTTC.

This chain connects TRBV6-2 or TRBV6-3 to TRBJ1-2; D remains unclear. CDR1 MNHEY and CDR2 SVGEGT come from the germline V gene. The CDR3 is made up of 13 amino acids. V was cut by 2 bases and J by 7 bases, with 11 bases left in between. The CDR3 coding sequence is TGTGCCAGCAGTTACCCCGACATGGGTGGCTACACCTTC. Translation gives CASSYPDMGGYTF.

The V and J genes are TRBV5-1 and TRBJ2-3; a weak D match, TRBD2 (5 bases). The CDR3 length is 13 residues. Trimming stripped 7 bases from V and 4 bases from J, with 13 bases between. CDR1 SGHRS and CDR2 YFSETQ come from the germline V gene. The DNA of the CDR3 is TGCGCCAGCGGAGGCGATCGGGCAGATACGCAGTATTTT. Protein: CASGGDRADTQYF.

This clonotype was recorded at least ten times. The V call is TRBV7-9, the J call TRBJ2-7, with 7 bases matching TRBD1. Trimming removed 4 bases from V and 1 base from J; junction bases left unmatched: 1. The CDR3 covers 13 residues. Germline-derived CDR1 and CDR2 are SEHNR and FQNEAQ (reference sequence). CDR3 in amino acids: CASSSTGSYEQYF. In nucleotides, the CDR3 is TGTGCCAGCAGCTCGACAGGGTCCTACGAGCAGTACTTC.

The chain carries TRBV5-6 and TRBJ2-1; TRBD1 or TRBD2 may be the D gene (5 bases each). The V gene lost 1 base and the J gene lost 15 bases, with 14 bases spanning the gap. The CDR3 covers 12 residues. Germline CDR1 reads SGHDT; CDR2 reads YYEEEE. This CDR3 reads CASSLWGRRRFF. The CDR3 nucleotides are TGTGCCAGCAGCTTGTGGGGACGTCGAAGGTTCTTC.

This clonotype was observed a single time. The gene calls are TRBV12-3 or TRBV12-4 and TRBJ2-1; 7 nucleotides agree with TRBD1. The CDR3 is made up of 15 amino acids. The junction had 8 bases not matched to a gene; V was cut back by 6 bases and J by 3 bases. The CDR3 spells CASSGQAPGYNEQFF. The CDR3 DNA sequence: TGTGCCAGCAGCGGACAGGCCCCCGGCTACAATGAGCAGTTCTTC.

This clonotype has more than one count but fewer than ten. The chain has TRBV12-3 or TRBV12-4 and TRBJ2-7; perhaps TRBD2 as D (5 bases). This CDR3 is built from 14 residues. Trimming cost V 7 bases and J 0 bases, with 13 bases left between them. DNA for the CDR3: TGTGCCAGCACCCGAGGAGGAGTCTCCTACGAGCAGTACTTC. Translated: CASTRGGVSYEQYF.

The V call is TRBV5-1, the J call TRBJ2-7, with 10 bases lining up with TRBD2. V trimming: 3 bases; J trimming: 2 bases; junction bases outside the gene matches: 8. The CDR3 is 16 amino acids. Germline loops: CDR1 SGHRS, CDR2 YFSETQ. This chain's CDR3 is CASSSAGTSEAYEQYF. The CDR3 DNA reads TGCGCCAGCAGCTCGGCCGGGACTAGCGAGGCCTACGAGCAGTACTTC.

The chain couples TRBV29-1 to TRBJ1-1; 9 bases are a match to TRBD1. The CDR3 covers 16 residues. V dropped 4 bases and J dropped 0; count of bases not matched to a gene: 9. Germline-derived CDR1 and CDR2 are SQVTM and ANQGSEA. The CDR3: CSVARQGGALNTEAFF. CDR3 DNA: TGCAGCGTTGCACGACAGGGGGGGGCCCTGAACACTGAAGCTTTCTTT.

This clonotype was counted between two and nine times. The rearrangement links TRBV20-1 to TRBJ2-3; TRBD2 matches at 8 bases. V dropped 6 bases and J dropped 0; count of bases not matched to a gene: 2. The CDR3 sequence is 13 residues long. Looked up from germline, CDR1 is DFQATT and CDR2 is SNEGSKA (reference sequence). CDR3 sequence: CSAQRESTDTQYF. The CDR3 DNA is TGCAGTGCCCAGCGGGAGAGCACAGATACGCAGTATTTT.

The V gene is TRBV7-9, the J gene TRBJ2-7; 14 nucleotides align to TRBD2. Germline trimming cut 3 bases from V and 5 bases from J; bases unmatched to any gene: 9. The CDR3 totals 17 residues. In germline, CDR1 is SEHNR, CDR2 FQNEAQ (reference sequence). CDR3: CASSLVGLAGVIDEQYF. DNA of the CDR3: TGTGCCAGCAGCTTGGTGGGACTAGCGGGAGTAATAGACGAGCAGTACTTC.

A few counts support this clonotype. The chain combines TRBV20-1 with TRBJ2-7, with D unclear. This CDR3 is built from 12 residues. V lost 0 bases, J lost 6 bases, and 9 bases lay in between. CDR1 and CDR2 from the germline V gene are DFQATT and SNEGSKA (reference sequence). The DNA of the CDR3 is TGCAGTGCTAGAGATCACTCCGGCGAGCAGTACTTC. Translation gives CSARDHSGEQYF.

The V and J genes are TRBV5-1 and TRBJ1-2; no definite D call. CDR3 length: 13 amino acids. V lost 6 bases and J 4 bases, leaving 13 bases between the germline ends. Germline V CDR1 and CDR2: SGHRS, YFSETQ. CDR3 sequence (DNA): TGCGCCAGCACCATTGACCCGATCTATGGCTACACCTTC. It codes for CASTIDPIYGYTF.

The chain couples TRBV5-5 to TRBJ2-5, with 9 bases that match TRBD1. Germline CDR1 and CDR2: SGHKS and YYEKEE (reference sequence). This CDR3 is 15 amino acids long. Losses at the gene ends were 3 bases for V and 2 bases for J; bases not matched to a gene: 5. The chain's CDR3 is CASSSGTGTQETQYF. The CDR3 region has the DNA TGTGCCAGCAGCTCCGGGACAGGGACACAAGAGACCCAGTACTTC.

The chain uses TRBV12-3 or TRBV12-4 and TRBJ2-2; 11 nucleotides agree with TRBD1. V was pared by 0 bases and J by 0 bases, with 0 bases of the junction left unmatched. The CDR3 is 17 amino acids. In DNA form, the CDR3 reads TGTGCCAGCAGTTTAGCGGGACAGGGGGCGAACACCGGGGAGCTGTTTTTT. Its protein product is CASSLAGQGANTGELFF.

The sample holds a few counts of this clonotype. The rearrangement joins TRBV7-9 to TRBJ2-1; tentatively, D is TRBD2 (5 bases). This CDR3 is built from 15 residues. V was pared by 4 bases and J by 0 bases, with 10 bases between. Germline CDR1 and CDR2: SEHNR and FQNEAQ (reference sequence). The CDR3 DNA follows: TGTGCCAGCAGCTGGGCGGGCAGCTCCTACAATGAGCAGTTCTTC. As protein: CASSWAGSSYNEQFF. The whole variable domain, remainder taken from reference TRBV7-9 and TRBJ2-1, is DTGVSQNPRHKITKRGQNVTFRCDPISEHNRLYWYRQTLGQGPEFLTYFQNEAQLEKSRLLSDRFSAERPKGSFSTLEIQRTEQGDSAMYLCASSWAGSSYNEQFFGPGTRLTVL.

This clonotype has only a few counts. The rearrangement links TRBV29-1 to TRBJ2-1; D possibly corresponds to TRBD2 (6 bases). V dropped 7 bases and J dropped 8 bases, with 15 bases sitting between them. The CDR3 spans 12 residues. Looked up from germline, CDR1 is SQVTM and CDR2 is ANQGSEA. In DNA form, the CDR3 reads TGCAGCGCCTCCCAGGGAGGCTATGAGCAGTTCTTC. The encoded protein is CSASQGGYEQFF.

This clonotype was seen a handful of times. V is TRBV10-3 and J is TRBJ2-5, with D perhaps TRBD1 or TRBD2 (7 bases each). The CDR3 spans 13 residues. Trimming took 2 bases from V and 5 from J, leaving 9 bases between them. Germline lookup yields CDR1 ENHRY and CDR2 SYGVKD. The CDR3 is CAISEQGGETQYF. CDR3 nucleotides: TGTGCCATCAGTGAGCAGGGGGGGGAGACCCAGTACTTC.

The CDR3 DNA follows: TGCGCCAGCAGTAGATTTCCTTTAGCGGGGAGCGCCACAGATACGCAGTATTTT. Protein sequence: CASSRFPLAGSATDTQYF. The V call is TRBV10-2, the J call TRBJ2-3; TRBD2 aligns across 8 bases. V shed 5 bases and J 2 bases; nucleotides not matched to a gene: 15. The length of the CDR3 is 18 residues. Per the germline V gene, CDR1 is WSHSY and CDR2 is SAAADI.

This chain links TRBV9 with TRBJ2-1, with D maybe TRBD2 (5 bases). There are 15 residues in the CDR3. Trimming took off 4 bases at V and 0 bases at J, with 11 bases between the two ends. Germline V CDR1 and CDR2: SGDLS, YYNGEE. DNA for the CDR3: TGTGCCAGCAGCACGACTACGGACTCCTACAATGAGCAGTTCTTC. Translated: CASSTTTDSYNEQFF.

The gene calls are TRBV29-1 and TRBJ1-2; D possibly corresponds to TRBD1 (5 bases). Trimming removed 4 bases from V and 4 bases from J, with 16 bases in between. The CDR3 contains 14 residues. The V gene's germline CDR1 is SQVTM and CDR2 ANQGSEA. CDR3 in amino acids: CSVGGLTQGYGYTF. CDR3 in DNA: TGCAGCGTTGGAGGACTCACTCAGGGCTATGGCTACACCTTC.